Listed here is a single T cell receptor beta chain. Germline CDR1 and CDR2: SNHLY and FYNNEI. The CDR3 loop spans 14 amino acids. V was trimmed by 1 base and J by 5 bases, leaving 10 bases between them. Profiled with immunoSEQ multiplex PCR; TCRdb holds only in-frame clones, not every one. The profile covers roughly 80,000 clones, with under 95% appearing a single time and more than 1.4% taken by the ten largest. These data belong to a study of T cell changes during pregnancy in multiple sclerosis. The sequences come from peripheral blood, collected before pregnancy. The gene calls are TRBV2 and TRBJ2-3, with D perhaps matching TRBD2 (6 bases). The receptor was derived from a female donor with multiple sclerosis, enrolled in a pregnancy study. CDR3 coding DNA: TGTGCCAGCAGTGAAGTGCGGGGTGGAGATACGCAGTATTTT. This sequence encodes CASSEVRGGDTQYF.